This T cell receptor (beta chain) was recorded in a study of OX40 agonist ivuxolimab in advanced cancers. Study-wide context: Ivuxolimab, which targeted the costimulatory receptor OX40 (CD134), was an agonistic, fully human IgG2 monoclonal antibody. Intravenous ivuxolimab was administered to patients every 2 weeks at six dose levels: 0.01, 0.1, 0.3, 1.5, 3 and 10 mg/kg. Partial responses were achieved by three dose-escalation patients, of whom one had hepatocellular carcinoma and two had cutaneous melanoma. In the dose-escalation cohort, 70% to 90% of patients were male, and the mean age was approximately 60 years with a range of roughly 20 to 85. Of the roughly 52 dose-escalation patients, hepatocellular carcinoma was present in around 19, melanoma in roughly 15, renal cell carcinoma in 9 and head and neck cancer in 9. The paper covers the monotherapy dose-escalation part of the phase I ivuxolimab trial, which included N of about 50 patients. Patients were allowed to have had prior anti-PD-1, anti-PD-L1 or anti-CTLA-4 therapy, and around 37% of the dose-escalation patients had previously received checkpoint inhibitors. The point of sequencing TCRbeta in the periphery was to test whether ivuxolimab changed TCR sequence diversity and drove clonal T-cell expansion. The paper's findings and limits, for the study overall: In the 0.1-3.0 mg/kg groups, partial responders were among the patients with the lowest normalized peripheral clonal expansion, particularly in CD8+ T cells. Antigen specificity was not determined for the clonally expanded peripheral T cells. Low levels of normalized T-cell clonal expansion were also seen in some nonresponding patients. After ivuxolimab, expanded clones were on average more numerous among CD8+ T cells than among CD4+ T cells. At doses from 0.1 to 3.0 mg/kg, clonal expansion was seen in both CD4+ and CD8+ blood T cells between baseline and week 6.

A note on this clone: The clone's antigen remains unknown. Base qualities are missing; no much larger clone stands one base away.

From cysteine to phenylalanine, the CDR3 is 19 amino acids long. CDR3 DNA only is kept here, 57 bases in frame from base 1. V loses 5 bases at its end and J loses 0 bases; junction bases beyond the gene matches: 12. CDR1 LNHDA and CDR2 SQIVND were looked up in the germline V gene (reference sequence). Patients with autoimmune disease history or receiving systemic immunosuppression were excluded from the trial. In every dose cohort, peripheral blood was drawn for TCR sequencing at baseline, cycle 4 day 1, and cycle 7 day 1. Samples were obtained from an open-label, multicenter, first-in-human phase I dose-escalation trial of ivuxolimab. The trial enrolled adults with locally advanced or metastatic head and neck squamous cell, hepatocellular, melanoma or renal cell carcinoma. Before TCR sequencing, CD4+ T cells and CD8+ T cells were sorted from peripheral blood as separate populations. For sequencing of the TCRbeta CDR3 region, genomic DNA was extracted from the sorted cells. The immunoSEQ Assay was used for sequencing of TCRbeta CDR3 regions. TCRdb holds this immuneACCESS table with in-frame rearrangements only. Some clones are missing; in checked studies, unresolved V genes explain under half, and the rest has no known cause. Counted in this sample were around 40,000 clones; approximately 80% of them appeared once. The ten largest clonotypes hold 2.5% to 3% of the sample.

Sample: CD4+ or CD8+ T cells sorted from blood, taken in a trial of the OX40 agonist ivuxolimab. The V and J genes are TRBV19 and TRBJ2-1; 11 central bases correspond to TRBD2. This receptor was obtained from an adult with an advanced solid tumor such as melanoma, head and neck, liver or kidney cancer. The base sequence is TGTGCCAGTAGTTTGAATGGACTAGCGGGCATCAGCTCCTACAATGAGCAGTTCTTC. Translated, this gives CASSLNGLAGISSYNEQFF.